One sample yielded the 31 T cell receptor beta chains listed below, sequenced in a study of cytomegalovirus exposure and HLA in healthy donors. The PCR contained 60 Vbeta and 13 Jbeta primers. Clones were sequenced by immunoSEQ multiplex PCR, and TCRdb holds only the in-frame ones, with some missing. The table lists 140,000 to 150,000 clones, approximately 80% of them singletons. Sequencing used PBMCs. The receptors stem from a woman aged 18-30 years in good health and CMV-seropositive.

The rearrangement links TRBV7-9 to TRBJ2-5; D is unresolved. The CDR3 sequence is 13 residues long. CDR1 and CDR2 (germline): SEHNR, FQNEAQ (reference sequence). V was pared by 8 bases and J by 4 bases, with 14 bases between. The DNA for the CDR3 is TGTGCCAGCTCCTACCCAAACCGAGAGACCCAGTACTTC. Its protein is CASSYPNRETQYF.

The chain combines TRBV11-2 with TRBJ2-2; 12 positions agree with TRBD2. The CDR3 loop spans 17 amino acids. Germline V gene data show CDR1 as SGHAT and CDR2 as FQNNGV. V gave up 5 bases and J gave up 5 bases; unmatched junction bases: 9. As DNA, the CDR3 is TGTGCCAGCAGCCTACTAGCGGGGGGTAAAAGAACCGGGGAGCTGTTTTTT. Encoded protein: CASSLLAGGKRTGELFF.

CDR3 sequence: CASLGGADTGELFF. The CDR3 nucleotides read TGCGCCAGCCTCGGGGGGGCTGACACCGGGGAGCTGTTTTTT. V usage is TRBV10-1 and J usage is TRBJ2-2; 8 nucleotides agree with TRBD2. After removal of 8 bases from V and 3 bases from J, the junction contained 5 bases not matched to a gene. The V gene's germline CDR1 is WNHNN and CDR2 SYGVQD (reference sequence). The CDR3 loop spans 14 amino acids.

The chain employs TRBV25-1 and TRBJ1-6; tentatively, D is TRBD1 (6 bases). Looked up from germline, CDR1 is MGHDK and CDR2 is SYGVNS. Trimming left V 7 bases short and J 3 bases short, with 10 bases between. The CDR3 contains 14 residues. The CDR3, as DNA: TGTGCCAGCACCCCGGGACACTATAATTCACCCCTCCACTTT. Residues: CASTPGHYNSPLHF.

In nucleotides, the CDR3 is TGTGCCAGCAGCCCCCGGACAGGAGGCTATGGCTACACCTTC. Protein: CASSPRTGGYGYTF. The chain employs TRBV5-6 and TRBJ1-2; 7 bases are a match to TRBD1. V lost 4 bases, J lost 4 bases, and 7 bases stayed unmatched. From germline, CDR1 is SGHDT and CDR2 YYEEEE. This CDR3 region has 14 residues.

The CDR3 DNA follows: TGTGCCAGCAGCTTGGCCAAGGGGACAGGGGGCGCCGGGCAGTACTTC. Its translation: CASSLAKGTGGAGQYF. The genes are TRBV5-5 and TRBJ2-7; the match to TRBD1 covers 12 bases. This CDR3 spans 16 amino acids. Germline V gives CDR1 SGHKS, CDR2 YYEKEE (reference sequence). V lost 0 bases to trimming and J lost 9 bases; unmatched junction nucleotides: 10.

CDR3 region: CASSHSDGQGRIAKNIQYF. CDR3 coding DNA: TGCGCCAGCAGCCACAGCGACGGACAGGGGAGAATAGCCAAAAACATTCAGTACTTC. The V call is TRBV4-1, the J call TRBJ2-4; 9 bases fit TRBD1. The V gene's germline CDR1 is MGHRA and CDR2 YSYEKL. Trimming cost V 3 bases and J 0 bases; bases outside gene matches: 12. The CDR3 length is 19 residues.

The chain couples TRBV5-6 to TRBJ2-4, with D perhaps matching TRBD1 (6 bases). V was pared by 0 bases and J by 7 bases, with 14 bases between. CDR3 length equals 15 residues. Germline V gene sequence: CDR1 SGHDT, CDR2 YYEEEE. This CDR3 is CASSLGRGQGNIQYF. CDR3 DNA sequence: TGTGCCAGCAGCTTGGGCAGGGGCCAGGGGAACATTCAGTACTTC.

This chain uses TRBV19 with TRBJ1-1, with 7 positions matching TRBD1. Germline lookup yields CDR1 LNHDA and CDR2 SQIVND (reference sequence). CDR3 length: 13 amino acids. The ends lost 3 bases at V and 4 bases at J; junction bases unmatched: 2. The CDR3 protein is CASSIYRGTEAFF. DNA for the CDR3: TGTGCCAGTAGTATTTACAGGGGCACTGAAGCTTTCTTT. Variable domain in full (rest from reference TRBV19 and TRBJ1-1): DGGITQSPKYLFRKEGQNVTLSCEQNLNHDAMYWYRQDPGQGLRLIYYSQIVNDFQKGDIAEGYSVSREKKESFPLTVTSAQKNPTAFYLCASSIYRGTEAFFGQGTRLTVV.

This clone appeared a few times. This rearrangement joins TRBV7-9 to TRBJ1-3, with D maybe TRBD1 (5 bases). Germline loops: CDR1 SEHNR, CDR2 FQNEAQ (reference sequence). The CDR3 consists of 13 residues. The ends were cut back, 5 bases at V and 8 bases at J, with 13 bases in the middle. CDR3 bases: TGTGCCAGCAGCATTCAGGGTGCGGACACCATATATTTT. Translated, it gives CASSIQGADTIYF.

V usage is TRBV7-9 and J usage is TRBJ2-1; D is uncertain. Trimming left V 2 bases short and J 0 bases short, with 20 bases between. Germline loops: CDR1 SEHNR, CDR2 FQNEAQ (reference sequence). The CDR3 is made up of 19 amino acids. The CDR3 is CASSLSRGARSVSYNEQFF. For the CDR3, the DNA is TGTGCCAGCAGCTTATCCCGAGGTGCCCGTTCAGTCTCCTACAATGAGCAGTTCTTC.

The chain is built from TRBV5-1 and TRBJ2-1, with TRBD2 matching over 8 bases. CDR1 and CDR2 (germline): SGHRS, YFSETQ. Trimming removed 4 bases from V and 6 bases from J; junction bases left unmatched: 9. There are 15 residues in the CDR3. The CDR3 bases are TGCGCCAGCAGCCCGGGACTAGATATGTCCAATGAGCAGTTCTTC. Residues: CASSPGLDMSNEQFF.

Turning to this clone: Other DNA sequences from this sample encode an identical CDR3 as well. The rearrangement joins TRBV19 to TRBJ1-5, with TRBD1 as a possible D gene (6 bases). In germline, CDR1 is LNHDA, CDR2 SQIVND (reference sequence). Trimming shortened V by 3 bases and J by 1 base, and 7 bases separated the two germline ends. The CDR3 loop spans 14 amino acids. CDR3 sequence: CASSMQGSNQPQHF. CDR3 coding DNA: TGTGCCAGTAGTATGCAGGGGAGCAATCAGCCCCAGCATTTT.

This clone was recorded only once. The CDR3 nucleotides are TGTGCCAGCAGTTTATATCGGGGGTTTGGGGAAAAACTGTTTTTT. Translation gives CASSLYRGFGEKLFF. V usage is TRBV27 and J usage is TRBJ1-4; tentative D call: TRBD1 (5 bases). This CDR3 is 15 amino acids long. Trimming took off 1 base at V and 8 bases at J, with 14 bases between the two ends. CDR1 is MNHEY and CDR2 is SMNVEV in the germline V gene (reference sequence).

DNA for the CDR3: TGTGCCAGCAGCGGGCTCGCGGGCCTCACTGAAGCTTTCTTT. Amino acids: CASSGLAGLTEAFF. The V gene is TRBV5-8, the J gene TRBJ1-1; D is undetermined. V lost 4 bases and J lost 4, with 14 bases in between. There are 14 residues in the CDR3. Germline CDR1 is SGHTS and CDR2 is YDEGEE.

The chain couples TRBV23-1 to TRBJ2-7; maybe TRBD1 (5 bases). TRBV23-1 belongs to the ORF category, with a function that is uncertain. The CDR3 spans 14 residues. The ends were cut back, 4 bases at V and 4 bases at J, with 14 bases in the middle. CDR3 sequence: CASSRRAGQYEQYF. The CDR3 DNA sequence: TGCGCCAGCAGTCGACGGGCAGGGCAGTACGAGCAGTACTTC.

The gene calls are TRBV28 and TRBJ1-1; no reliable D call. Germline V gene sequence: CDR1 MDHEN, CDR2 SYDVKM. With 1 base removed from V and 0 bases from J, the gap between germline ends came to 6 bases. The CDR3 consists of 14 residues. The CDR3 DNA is TGTGCCAGCAGTTTATCCGGTATGAACACTGAAGCTTTCTTT. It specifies CASSLSGMNTEAFF.

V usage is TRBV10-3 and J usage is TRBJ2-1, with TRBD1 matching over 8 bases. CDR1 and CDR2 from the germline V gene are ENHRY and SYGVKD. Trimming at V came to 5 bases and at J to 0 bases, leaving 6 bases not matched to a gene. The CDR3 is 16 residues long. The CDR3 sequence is CAISPRGHGSYNEQFF. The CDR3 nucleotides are TGTGCCATCAGTCCCAGGGGGCACGGCTCCTACAATGAGCAGTTCTTC.

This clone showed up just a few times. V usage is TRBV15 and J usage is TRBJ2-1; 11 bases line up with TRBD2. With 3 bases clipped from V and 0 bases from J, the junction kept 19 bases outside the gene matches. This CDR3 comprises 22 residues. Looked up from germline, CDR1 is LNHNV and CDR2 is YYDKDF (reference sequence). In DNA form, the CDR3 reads TGTGCCACCAGCAGGAGAGGATCAACTAGCGGGGGCCAAGGGGGCTCCTACAATGAGCAGTTCTTC. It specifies CATSRRGSTSGGQGGSYNEQFF.

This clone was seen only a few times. The CDR3 here is CASSLKAGETQYF. The CDR3 nucleotides are TGTGCCAGCAGTCTCAAGGCGGGCGAGACCCAGTACTTC. The V and J genes are TRBV9 and TRBJ2-5; maybe TRBD2 (5 bases). This CDR3 is 13 amino acids long. V lost 5 bases to trimming and J lost 5 bases, with 13 bases between them. From germline, CDR1 is SGDLS and CDR2 YYNGEE.

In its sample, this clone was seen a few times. The CDR3 sequence is CASSDVQGSPLHF. The DNA for the CDR3 is TGTGCCAGCAGTGACGTGCAGGGATCACCCCTCCACTTT. V gene TRBV6-4 combines with J gene TRBJ1-6, with a weak D call TRBD1 (5 bases). CDR1 and CDR2 (germline): MRHNA, SNTAGT. The V and J ends lost 2 bases and 10 bases respectively, with 9 bases between them. This CDR3 region has 13 residues.

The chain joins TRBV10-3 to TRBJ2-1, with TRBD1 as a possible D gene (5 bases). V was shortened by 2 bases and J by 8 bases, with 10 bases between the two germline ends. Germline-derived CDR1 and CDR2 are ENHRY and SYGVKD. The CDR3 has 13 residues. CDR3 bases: TGTGCCATCAGTGAGGCGGACAATGATGAGCAGTTCTTC. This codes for CAISEADNDEQFF.

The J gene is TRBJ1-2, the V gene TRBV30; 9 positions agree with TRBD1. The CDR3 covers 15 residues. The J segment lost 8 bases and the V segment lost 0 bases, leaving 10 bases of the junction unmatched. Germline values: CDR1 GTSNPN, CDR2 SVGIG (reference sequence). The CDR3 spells CAWSVWGTGPGGYTF. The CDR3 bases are TGTGCCTGGAGTGTATGGGGGACAGGGCCGGGAGGCTACACCTTC.

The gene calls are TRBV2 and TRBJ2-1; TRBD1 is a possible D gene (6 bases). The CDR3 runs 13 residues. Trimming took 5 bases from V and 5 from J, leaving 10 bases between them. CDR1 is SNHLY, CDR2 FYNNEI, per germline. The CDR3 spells CASSNEGDNEQFF. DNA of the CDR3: TGTGCCAGCAGTAATGAGGGGGACAATGAGCAGTTCTTC.

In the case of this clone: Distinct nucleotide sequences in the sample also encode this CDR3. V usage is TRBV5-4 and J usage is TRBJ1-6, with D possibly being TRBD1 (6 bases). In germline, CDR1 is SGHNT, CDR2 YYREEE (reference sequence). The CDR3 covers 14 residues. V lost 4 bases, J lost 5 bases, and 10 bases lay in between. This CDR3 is CASSPGQNNSPLHF. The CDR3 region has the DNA TGTGCCAGCAGCCCGGGACAAAATAATTCACCCCTCCACTTT.

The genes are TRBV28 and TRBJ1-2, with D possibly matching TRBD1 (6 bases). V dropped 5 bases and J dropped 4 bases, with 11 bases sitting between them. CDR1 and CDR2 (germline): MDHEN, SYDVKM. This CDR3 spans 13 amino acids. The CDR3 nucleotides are TGTGCCAGCAGTCGCAGGGGATTCTATGGCTACACCTTC. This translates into CASSRRGFYGYTF.

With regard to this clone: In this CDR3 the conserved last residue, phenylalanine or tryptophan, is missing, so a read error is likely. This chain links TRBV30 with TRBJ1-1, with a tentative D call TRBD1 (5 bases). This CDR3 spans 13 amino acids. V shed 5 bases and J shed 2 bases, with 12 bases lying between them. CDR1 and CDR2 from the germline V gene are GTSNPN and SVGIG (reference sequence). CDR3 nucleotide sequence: TGTGCCTGGGCCCGGAGGGGTAACACTGAAGCTTTCCTT. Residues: CAWARRGNTEAFL.

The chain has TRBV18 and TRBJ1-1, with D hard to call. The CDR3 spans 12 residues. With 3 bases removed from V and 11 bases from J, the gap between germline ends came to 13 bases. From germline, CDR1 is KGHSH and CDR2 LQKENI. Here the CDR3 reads CASSPSEIGAFF. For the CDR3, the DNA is TGTGCCAGCTCACCCTCGGAGATCGGGGCTTTCTTT.

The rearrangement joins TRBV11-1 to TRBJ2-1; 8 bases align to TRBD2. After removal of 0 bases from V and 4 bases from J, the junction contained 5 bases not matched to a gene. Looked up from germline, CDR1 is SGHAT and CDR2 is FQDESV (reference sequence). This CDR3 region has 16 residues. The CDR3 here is CASSLAKRGPYNEQFF. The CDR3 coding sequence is TGTGCCAGCAGCTTAGCGAAGCGGGGGCCTTACAATGAGCAGTTCTTC.

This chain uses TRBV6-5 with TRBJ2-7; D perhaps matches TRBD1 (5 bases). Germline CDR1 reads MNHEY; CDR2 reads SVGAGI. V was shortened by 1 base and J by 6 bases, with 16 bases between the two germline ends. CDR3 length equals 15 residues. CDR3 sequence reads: CASSYLKGAKGEQYF. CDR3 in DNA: TGTGCCAGCAGTTACTTAAAAGGGGCTAAGGGCGAGCAGTACTTC.

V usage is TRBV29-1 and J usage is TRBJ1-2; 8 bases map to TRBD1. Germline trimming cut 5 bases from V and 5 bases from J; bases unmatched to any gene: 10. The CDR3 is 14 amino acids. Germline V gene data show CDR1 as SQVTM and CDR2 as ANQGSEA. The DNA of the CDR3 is TGCAGCGTTCAAAACAGGGGGGCCCCGTATGGCTACACCTTC. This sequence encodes CSVQNRGAPYGYTF. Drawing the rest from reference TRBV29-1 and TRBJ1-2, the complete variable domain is SAVISQKPSRDICQRGTSLTIQCQVDSQVTMMFWYRQQPGQSLTLIATANQGSEATYESGFVIDKFPISRPNLTFSTLTVSNMSPEDSSIYLCSVQNRGAPYGYTFGSGTRLTVV.